This T cell receptor (beta chain) was sequenced during a study of T-cell memory formation after mild COVID-19. Study-wide results and limits: Researchers could not confirm that second-wave clones peaking on day 37 targeted SARS-CoV-2. Within pre-infection memory, some responding clones were found, suggesting cross-reactive memory joined. Most CD4+ clones that shrank were in CM and EM, while CD8+ ones turned up in EMRA.

Using its own MiXCR run on the 5' RACE reads, TCRdb lists one record per CDR3 protein. The top ten hold roughly 14% of the sample, which has about 27,000 distinct CDR3 sequences, less than 8% seen once. This clonotype was seen many times. The antigen is unknown. The CDR3 covers 17 residues. CDR1 is SGHTA and CDR2 is FQGNSA in the germline V gene. V dropped 2 bases and J dropped 0; count of bases not matched to a gene: 8. The chain uses TRBV7-2 and TRBJ2-3, with 7 nucleotides matching TRBD2. The source material was PBMCs or a T cell subset sorted from them (not recorded which). The origin of this receptor is an adult woman who had mild COVID-19 (a few samples of this study predate the infection). Cell type and time point are not known. For the CDR3, the DNA is TGTGCCAGCAGCTTAAGCCCTATAGCGGGTAGCACAGATACGCAGTATTTT. Its translation: CASSLSPIAGSTDTQYF. Drawing the rest from reference TRBV7-2 and TRBJ2-3, the complete variable domain is GAGVSQSPSNKVTEKGKDVELRCDPISGHTALYWYRQSLGQGLEFLIYFQGNSAPDKSGLPSDRFSAERTGGSVSTLTIQRTQQEDSAVYLCASSLSPIAGSTDTQYFGPGTRLTVL.